The rows below give T cell receptor beta chains drawn from one sample of a study of blood T cell repertoires in COVID-19. The protocol was immunoSEQ multiplex PCR, while the TCRdb copy is restricted to in-frame clones and leaves out a portion. The sample lists under 300,000 clones; 70% to 90% were seen once. Sequencing used peripheral blood. The receptors originated from a woman in her 70s with active or convalescent COVID-19. CDR3s include the opening cysteine and the closing phenylalanine or tryptophan. The order of the fields is J gene, clone size, D gene, V gene, CDR3 protein, CDR3 DNA. D genes are given only for firm matches. Only some rows state a clone size, as once, few, many or a class for expanded clones.

j_gene: TRBJ1-1
abundance: once
d_gene: .
v_gene: TRBV5-6
CDR3aa: CASTLLNTEAFF
CDR3nt: TGTGCCAGCACCCTCCTAAACACTGAAGCTTTCTTT

j_gene: TRBJ2-7
abundance: .
d_gene: .
v_gene: TRBV19
CDR3aa: CASSKGQGPYEQYF
CDR3nt: TGTGCCAGTAGTAAAGGGCAGGGCCCCTACGAGCAGTACTTC

j_gene: TRBJ2-1
abundance: .
d_gene: .
v_gene: TRBV21-1
CDR3aa: CASSPRRDCHEQFF
CDR3nt: TGTGCCAGCAGCCCCCGAAGGGACTGTCATGAGCAGTTCTTC

j_gene: TRBJ2-1
abundance: few
d_gene: TRBD1
v_gene: TRBV3-1/TRBV3-2
CDR3aa: CASSPHTDRDRAFF
CDR3nt: TGTGCCAGCAGCCCCCATACCGACAGGGATCGGGCGTTCTTC

j_gene: TRBJ2-5
abundance: .
d_gene: .
v_gene: TRBV10-3
CDR3aa: CAISESRGQETQYF
CDR3nt: TGTGCCATCAGTGAGTCTCGCGGCCAAGAGACCCAGTACTTC

j_gene: TRBJ2-1
abundance: .
d_gene: TRBD2
v_gene: TRBV9
CDR3aa: CASSVVSGGASEQFF
CDR3nt: TGTGCCAGCAGCGTAGTTAGCGGGGGGGCTTCTGAGCAGTTCTTC

j_gene: TRBJ1-5
abundance: .
d_gene: .
v_gene: TRBV4-3
CDR3aa: CASSQDLSQPQHF
CDR3nt: TGCGCCAGCAGCCAAGACCTGTCCCAGCCCCAGCATTTT

j_gene: TRBJ1-1
abundance: few
d_gene: .
v_gene: TRBV29-1
CDR3aa: CRADSGKTSEAFF
CDR3nt: TGCAGAGCCGACAGTGGCAAAACTTCTGAAGCTTTCTTT

j_gene: TRBJ2-7
abundance: .
d_gene: TRBD2
v_gene: TRBV27
CDR3aa: CASSSQMRGTDRYEQYF
CDR3nt: TGTGCCAGCAGTTCCCAGATGCGGGGGACCGACCGCTACGAGCAGTACTTC

j_gene: TRBJ2-3
abundance: .
d_gene: .
v_gene: TRBV19
CDR3aa: CASSMWRRGTDTQYF
CDR3nt: TGTGCCAGTAGTATGTGGCGGCGAGGCACAGATACGCAGTATTTT

j_gene: TRBJ1-3
abundance: .
d_gene: .
v_gene: TRBV7-2
CDR3aa: CASSFFLLSGNTIYF
CDR3nt: TGTGCCAGCAGCTTTTTTCTCCTCTCTGGAAACACCATATATTTT

j_gene: TRBJ2-6
abundance: .
d_gene: .
v_gene: TRBV2
CDR3aa: CASSANSGANVLTF
CDR3nt: TGTGCCAGCAGCGCGAACTCTGGGGCCAACGTCCTGACTTTC

j_gene: TRBJ1-2
abundance: .
d_gene: .
v_gene: TRBV9
CDR3aa: CASSGPQGYYGYTF
CDR3nt: TGTGCCAGCAGCGGACCTCAGGGATACTATGGCTACACCTTC

j_gene: TRBJ2-7
abundance: .
d_gene: .
v_gene: TRBV27
CDR3aa: CASSGRGRARQYF
CDR3nt: TGTGCCAGCAGTGGCAGGGGCAGGGCCAGGCAGTACTTC

j_gene: TRBJ2-3
abundance: .
d_gene: .
v_gene: TRBV24-1
CDR3aa: CATSVSGSPVSTDTQYF
CDR3nt: TGTGCCACCAGTGTTTCGGGTAGCCCGGTTTCCACAGATACGCAGTATTTT

j_gene: TRBJ1-6
abundance: .
d_gene: .
v_gene: TRBV7-9
CDR3aa: CASSLKARNGSPLHF
CDR3nt: TGTGCCAGCAGCTTAAAGGCCAGGAATGGTTCACCCCTCCACTTT

j_gene: TRBJ1-4
abundance: .
d_gene: .
v_gene: TRBV3-1/TRBV3-2
CDR3aa: CASSQSREKLFF
CDR3nt: TGTGCCAGCAGCCAATCCAGGGAAAAACTGTTTTTT

j_gene: TRBJ2-4
abundance: .
d_gene: .
v_gene: TRBV19
CDR3aa: CASSISGDYKNIQYF
CDR3nt: TGTGCCAGTAGTATATCAGGGGACTACAAAAACATTCAGTACTTC

j_gene: TRBJ1-2
abundance: .
d_gene: TRBD1
v_gene: TRBV28
CDR3aa: CAIPGQGDYGYTF
CDR3nt: TGTGCCATCCCAGGACAGGGGGACTATGGCTACACCTTC

j_gene: TRBJ2-6
abundance: .
d_gene: TRBD1
v_gene: TRBV29-1
CDR3aa: CSVGDRGLSGANVLTF
CDR3nt: TGCAGCGTGGGGGACAGGGGACTCTCTGGGGCCAACGTCCTGACTTTC

j_gene: TRBJ1-1
abundance: .
d_gene: .
v_gene: TRBV24-1
CDR3aa: CATSDPNREKAFF
CDR3nt: TGTGCCACCAGTGACCCCAACAGGGAAAAAGCTTTCTTT

j_gene: TRBJ2-3
abundance: once
d_gene: TRBD2
v_gene: TRBV6-4
CDR3aa: CASSVGRPADTQYF
CDR3nt: TGTGCCAGCAGTGTCGGGAGGCCTGCAGATACGCAGTATTTT

j_gene: TRBJ1-5
abundance: few
d_gene: TRBD1
v_gene: TRBV5-4
CDR3aa: CASSLDGTVNEPQHF
CDR3nt: TGTGCCAGCAGCTTGGACGGGACAGTGAACGAGCCCCAGCATTTT

j_gene: TRBJ2-3
abundance: .
d_gene: .
v_gene: TRBV7-2
CDR3aa: CASSSGEIRTDTQYF
CDR3nt: TGTGCCAGCAGCTCTGGGGAGATTCGAACAGATACGCAGTATTTT

j_gene: TRBJ2-1
abundance: .
d_gene: .
v_gene: TRBV20-1
CDR3aa: CSALLREQFF
CDR3nt: TGCAGTGCACTACTCCGGGAGCAGTTCTTC

j_gene: TRBJ1-1
abundance: .
d_gene: .
v_gene: TRBV6-5
CDR3aa: CASRNRVNTEAFF
CDR3nt: TGTGCCAGCAGGAACCGGGTTAACACTGAAGCTTTCTTT

j_gene: TRBJ2-5
abundance: .
d_gene: .
v_gene: TRBV7-8
CDR3aa: CASSHSRGGQETQYF
CDR3nt: TGTGCCAGCAGCCACTCGAGGGGGGGTCAAGAGACCCAGTACTTC

j_gene: TRBJ2-3
abundance: .
d_gene: .
v_gene: TRBV27
CDR3aa: CASRATRQGTDTQYF
CDR3nt: TGTGCCAGCAGGGCCACCCGACAGGGCACAGATACGCAGTATTTT

j_gene: TRBJ2-3
abundance: .
d_gene: .
v_gene: TRBV12-3/TRBV12-4
CDR3aa: CASSLWGEDTQYF
CDR3nt: TGTGCCAGCAGTTTATGGGGGGAAGATACGCAGTATTTT

j_gene: TRBJ1-2
abundance: .
d_gene: TRBD1
v_gene: TRBV2
CDR3aa: CASSQGAGGYTF
CDR3nt: TGTGCCAGCAGCCAGGGGGCAGGAGGCTACACCTTC

j_gene: TRBJ1-1
abundance: .
d_gene: .
v_gene: TRBV21-1
CDR3aa: CASSTPWQLSRGAGTEAFF
CDR3nt: TGTGCCAGCAGCACTCCTTGGCAGTTAAGCAGGGGGGCAGGGACTGAAGCTTTCTTT

j_gene: TRBJ1-4
abundance: .
d_gene: .
v_gene: TRBV21-1
CDR3aa: CASSEVNEKLFF
CDR3nt: TGTGCCAGCAGCGAGGTAAATGAAAAACTGTTTTTT

j_gene: TRBJ2-1
abundance: .
d_gene: .
v_gene: TRBV7-9
CDR3aa: CASSSIAARVSGSYNEQFF
CDR3nt: TGTGCCAGCAGCTCCATCGCGGCGAGGGTTTCCGGCTCCTACAATGAGCAGTTCTTC

j_gene: TRBJ2-3
abundance: .
d_gene: .
v_gene: TRBV6-5
CDR3aa: CASSRSPTVVTQYF
CDR3nt: TGTGCCAGCAGTCGAAGCCCAACCGTCGTTACGCAGTATTTT

j_gene: TRBJ1-1
abundance: few
d_gene: .
v_gene: TRBV21-1
CDR3aa: CASRRGSEAFF
CDR3nt: TGTGCCTCACGGAGGGGTTCTGAAGCTTTCTTT

j_gene: TRBJ2-7
abundance: .
d_gene: TRBD1
v_gene: TRBV10-3
CDR3aa: CAIGMTGSYEQYF
CDR3nt: TGTGCCATCGGGATGACAGGGTCCTACGAGCAGTACTTC